This T cell receptor beta chain was observed in a study of OX40 agonist ivuxolimab in advanced cancers. Overall study context: The study gave patients intravenous ivuxolimab at 0.01 to 10 mg/kg every 2 weeks.

Comment on this clone: Its matching antigen is unknown.

This CDR3 contains 15 residues. The germline gives CDR1 LGHNA, CDR2 YSLEER. V lost 0 bases and J 1 base, leaving 7 bases between the germline ends. Here immunoSEQ multiplex PCR was the method, and the copy in TCRdb shows in-frame clones only, minus some. The table records around 70,000 clones, about four fifths of them present only once. Study observations and caveats: The study observed clonal expansion of CD4+ and CD8+ blood T cells by week 6 at 0.1 to 3.0 mg/kg.

This TCR was recovered from an adult with an advanced solid tumor such as melanoma, head and neck, liver or kidney cancer. This sample comprised CD4+ or CD8+ T cells sorted from blood, obtained in a trial of the OX40 agonist ivuxolimab. V and J are TRBV4-3 and TRBJ1-3; tentatively, D is TRBD1 (5 bases). CDR3 region: CASSQDPGSGNTIYF. The CDR3 DNA reads as TGCGCCAGCAGCCAAGACCCAGGGTCTGGAAACACCATATATTTT.